Shown below are 28 T cell receptor beta chains from a single sample sequenced in a study of beta chain features in type 1 diabetes. Study outcomes and limitations: Shorter TCRB CDR3s, moderately but significantly so, marked every one of the four CD4+ subsets in Type 1 diabetes patients.

No antigens are known for them. Expressed TCRB transcripts were sequenced after all isolated RNA was converted to cDNA. Assay: immunoSEQ multiplex PCR; the TCRdb copy retains only in-frame clones and omits some. The sample contains fewer than 30,000 clones, roughly three fifths of which appear only once. The sample consisted of Tregs from blood. The receptor set was obtained from a woman aged 18-35 years with type 1 diabetes.

The chain links TRBV4-2 to TRBJ1-2, with TRBD1 matching 10 bases. CDR3 length equals 15 residues. CDR1 is LGHNA and CDR2 is YNFKEQ in the germline V gene. Trimming took 4 bases from V and 8 from J; bases not matched to a gene: 10. This CDR3 reads CASSPDVGTGEGYTF. Written as DNA, the CDR3 is TGTGCCAGCAGCCCGGATGTTGGGACAGGGGAGGGCTACACCTTC.

V gene TRBV30 combines with J gene TRBJ2-3, with 9 bases fitting TRBD2. CDR3 size: 15 residues. Trimming took 0 bases from V and 3 from J; bases not matched to a gene: 4. Germline lookup yields CDR1 GTSNPN and CDR2 SVGIG (reference sequence). The CDR3 DNA follows: TGTGCCTGGAGTGTAACTAGCGGGTTTACAGATACGCAGTATTTT. Encoded protein: CAWSVTSGFTDTQYF.

J is TRBJ1-3 and V is TRBV29-1; TRBD1 matches at 7 bases. Trimming cost V 6 bases and J 2 bases; bases outside gene matches: 4. The CDR3 spans 13 residues. Germline V gene lookup returns CDR1 SQVTM and CDR2 ANQGSEA. For the CDR3, the DNA is TGCAGCGTGGCCCAGGGGGCTGGAAACACCATATATTTT. Amino acids: CSVAQGAGNTIYF.

This clone has more than one count but fewer than ten. This sequence joins TRBV19 and TRBJ2-4, with D perhaps TRBD2 (5 bases). CDR3 size: 16 residues. With 9 bases removed from V and 5 bases from J, the gap between germline ends came to 23 bases. The germline V gene has CDR1 LNHDA and CDR2 SQIVND (reference sequence). The CDR3 DNA sequence: TGTGCCAGAAACGCAATCCCGGGCCCCGGGGAAAACATTCAGTACTTC. Translation gives CARNAIPGPGENIQYF.

The V call is TRBV25-1, the J call TRBJ2-7, with no clear D. The germline V and J ends were trimmed by 3 bases and 3 bases, with 3 bases remaining between them. The CDR3 runs to 11 residues. The germline V gene has CDR1 MGHDK and CDR2 SYGVNS. The CDR3 loop reads CASSDRYEQYF. The CDR3 DNA sequence: TGTGCCAGCAGTGACCGCTACGAGCAGTACTTC.

This clone turned up a few times. The rearrangement uses TRBV28 and TRBJ1-5, with TRBD1 matching 8 bases. The CDR3 consists of 16 residues. Germline V CDR1 and CDR2: MDHEN, SYDVKM. Trimming at V came to 3 bases and at J to 3 bases, leaving 7 bases not matched to a gene. The CDR3 nucleotides are TGTGCCAGCAGTTTCGTTGCAGGGGGCCACAATCAGCCCCAGCATTTT. Protein product: CASSFVAGGHNQPQHF.

This clone was counted only a few times. This chain joins TRBV7-8 and TRBJ1-4; D gene unclear. Germline CDR1 SGHVS, CDR2 FQNEAQ. CDR3 size: 15 residues. The V gene lost 2 bases and the J gene lost 4 bases, with 11 bases spanning the gap. The CDR3 DNA is TGTGCCAGCAGCTTATCAGGCCTCAGTAATGAAAAACTGTTTTTT. This codes for CASSLSGLSNEKLFF.

V usage is TRBV7-9 and J usage is TRBJ1-6, with D possibly TRBD1 on 5 matching bases. V was shortened by 1 base and J by 3 bases, with 10 bases between the two germline ends. The CDR3 is made up of 16 amino acids. The germline gives CDR1 SEHNR, CDR2 FQNEAQ (reference sequence). CDR3 sequence: CASSLGKGVYNSPLHF. Written as DNA, the CDR3 is TGTGCCAGCAGCTTAGGGAAAGGGGTCTATAATTCACCCCTCCACTTT.

The V gene is TRBV19, the J gene TRBJ2-2, with 9 bases identical to TRBD1. Germline assignment: CDR1 LNHDA and CDR2 SQIVND (reference sequence). The CDR3 runs 15 residues. The J segment lost 4 bases and the V segment lost 5 bases, leaving 5 bases of the junction unmatched. This CDR3 is CASSLQGAGTGELFF. CDR3 nucleotide sequence: TGTGCCAGTAGTCTACAGGGGGCCGGCACCGGGGAGCTGTTTTTT.

This chain links TRBV13 with TRBJ2-6; perhaps TRBD1 as D (5 bases). From germline, CDR1 is PRHDT and CDR2 FYEKMQ (reference sequence). The germline V and J ends were trimmed by 5 bases and 0 bases, with 11 bases remaining between them. There are 16 residues in the CDR3. The CDR3 is CASSQSGYSGANVLTF. The CDR3 nucleotides read TGTGCCAGCAGCCAGTCAGGGTACTCTGGGGCCAACGTCCTGACTTTC.

J is TRBJ1-6 and V is TRBV27; D ambiguous. Germline lookup yields CDR1 MNHEY and CDR2 SMNVEV (reference sequence). The CDR3 loop spans 13 amino acids. Trimming cost V 3 bases and J 3 bases, with 3 bases left between them. CDR3 in DNA: TGTGCCAGCAGTTTCGGCTATAATTCACCCCTCCACTTT. Translation gives CASSFGYNSPLHF.

CDR3 residues: CASSLSLGGTEAFF. The CDR3 nucleotides are TGTGCCAGCAGTTTAAGCCTCGGGGGAACTGAAGCTTTCTTT. J is TRBJ1-1 and V is TRBV28; TRBD1 is a possible D gene (5 bases). The CDR3 runs to 14 residues. The V end was cut by 2 bases, the J end by 5 bases, with 12 bases between. Germline CDR1 MDHEN, CDR2 SYDVKM.

This clone was observed a handful of times. CDR3 amino acids: CASSPGTSGTGWQFF. In nucleotides, the CDR3 is TGTGCCAGCTCCCCCGGGACTAGCGGGACCGGGTGGCAGTTCTTC. The chain is built from TRBV18 and TRBJ2-1; 13 bases match TRBD2. This CDR3 is built from 15 residues. Germline assignment: CDR1 KGHSH and CDR2 LQKENI. Trimming removed 6 bases from V and 12 bases from J; junction bases left unmatched: 11.

The J gene is TRBJ2-2, the V gene TRBV7-2, with 8 bases fitting TRBD2. CDR1 SGHTA and CDR2 FQGNSA come from the germline V gene. V lost 0 bases and J lost 0; bases outside the gene matches: 9. The CDR3 totals 19 residues. The CDR3 sequence is CASSLAGAGGLANTGELFF. In DNA, the CDR3 is TGTGCCAGCAGCTTAGCTGGTGCGGGAGGCCTCGCGAACACCGGGGAGCTGTTTTTT.

The V gene is TRBV4-1, the J gene TRBJ1-3; D ambiguous. From germline, CDR1 is MGHRA and CDR2 YSYEKL. The CDR3 loop spans 14 amino acids. Trimming shortened V by 0 bases and J by 4 bases, and 7 bases separated the two germline ends. For the CDR3, the DNA is TGCGCCAGCAGCCAAGATCTGGCAGGAAACACCATATATTTT. Protein: CASSQDLAGNTIYF.

In its sample, this clone was seen a few times. The V call is TRBV7-9, the J call TRBJ2-1, with 9 bases aligning to TRBD2. Germline CDR1 is SEHNR and CDR2 is FQNEAQ (reference sequence). This CDR3 spans 17 amino acids. V shed 2 bases and J 5 bases; nucleotides not matched to a gene: 10. The CDR3 sequence is CASSLSRAGGPDNEQFF. The DNA for the CDR3 is TGTGCCAGCAGCTTAAGTAGGGCGGGAGGGCCGGACAATGAGCAGTTCTTC.

V usage is TRBV4-1 and J usage is TRBJ2-1, with 10 bases identical to TRBD2. Germline V gene sequence: CDR1 MGHRA, CDR2 YSYEKL. This CDR3 has 17 amino acids. The junction had 9 bases not matched to a gene; V was cut back by 0 bases and J by 7 bases. DNA for the CDR3: TGCGCCAGCAGCCAAGAGGCCCTAGCGGGAGAGTGGAATGAGCAGTTCTTC. Its protein is CASSQEALAGEWNEQFF.

This clone was seen a few times. The chain is built from TRBV10-1 and TRBJ2-1; 8 bases are shared with TRBD2. In germline, CDR1 is WNHNN, CDR2 SYGVQD (reference sequence). With 0 bases clipped from V and 9 bases from J, the junction kept 7 bases outside the gene matches. This CDR3 region has 15 residues. The CDR3 reads CASSESGAGDSEQFF. The CDR3 DNA is TGCGCCAGCAGTGAGTCTGGAGCGGGAGATAGTGAGCAGTTCTTC.

This chain joins TRBV18 and TRBJ2-1; the match to TRBD2 covers 9 bases. The trim removed 5 bases at V and 8 bases at J, leaving 7 bases unmatched. There are 14 residues in the CDR3. Germline CDR1 reads KGHSH; CDR2 reads LQKENI. As DNA, the CDR3 is TGTGCCAGCTCATACGCGGGAGGGGGAGATGAGCAGTTCTTC. Protein sequence: CASSYAGGGDEQFF. The complete variable domain, with remaining parts taken from reference TRBV18 and TRBJ2-1, reads NAGVMQNPRHLVRRRGQEARLRCSPMKGHSHVYWYRQLPEEGLKFMVYLQKENIIDESGMPKERFSAEFPKEGPSILRIQQVVRGDSAAYFCASSYAGGGDEQFFGPGTRLTVL.

The gene calls are TRBV2 and TRBJ1-2; D possibly corresponds to TRBD1 (5 bases). V was clipped by 6 bases and J by 2 bases, with 10 bases between them. CDR1 is SNHLY and CDR2 is FYNNEI in the germline V gene. The CDR3 covers 13 residues. This CDR3 is CASSADRNYGYTF. In DNA form, the CDR3 reads TGTGCCAGCAGCGCAGACAGAAACTATGGCTACACCTTC.

The gene calls are TRBV5-1 and TRBJ2-7, with a weak D call TRBD2 (6 bases). This CDR3 has 17 amino acids. Trimming took off 0 bases at V and 7 bases at J, with 23 bases between the two ends. The germline V gene has CDR1 SGHRS and CDR2 YFSETQ. The CDR3 region is CASSLAVFGDSLGEQYF. The CDR3 nucleotides are TGCGCCAGCAGCTTGGCCGTTTTCGGGGACTCCCTAGGGGAGCAGTACTTC.

V and J are TRBV6-6 and TRBJ1-5; TRBD1 might be the D (5 bases). CDR3 length equals 14 residues. Trimming left V 2 bases short and J 2 bases short, with 7 bases between. CDR1 is MNHNY, CDR2 SVGAGI, per germline (reference sequence). The CDR3 region has the DNA TGTGCCAGCAGTTACCGGGGGGGCAATCAGCCCCAGCATTTT. Amino acids: CASSYRGGNQPQHF.

On this clone: Lacking the conserved final phenylalanine or tryptophan, this CDR3 likely reflects a read error. The V gene is TRBV27, the J gene TRBJ1-1; 7 bases map to TRBD1. Germline V CDR1 and CDR2: MNHEY, SMNVEV (reference sequence). The CDR3 runs 13 residues. J lost 4 bases, V lost 6 bases, and 5 bases had no gene match. The CDR3: CASRRTGVTEAFL. The CDR3 DNA reads as TGTGCCAGCAGGCGTACAGGGGTCACTGAAGCTTTCCTT.

The V call is TRBV6-6, the J call TRBJ1-6, with D perhaps matching TRBD1 (5 bases). The CDR3 contains 15 residues. Between the trimmed V and J ends, which lost 4 bases and 7 bases, there was a span of 14 bases. CDR1 is MNHNY and CDR2 is SVGAGI in the germline V gene (reference sequence). The CDR3 bases are TGTGCCAGCAGTTCCGCGGAGCCAGGGAATTCACCCCTCCACTTT. Protein: CASSSAEPGNSPLHF.

The CDR3 protein is CASSPQGTDTQYF. In nucleotides, the CDR3 is TGTGCCAGCAGTCCGCAGGGCACAGATACGCAGTATTTT. The chain joins TRBV6-5 to TRBJ2-3; D uncertain. Germline V lookup: CDR1 MNHEY, CDR2 SVGAGI. V was clipped by 5 bases and J by 1 base, with 7 bases between them. CDR3 length: 13 amino acids.

The genes are TRBV7-9 and TRBJ2-7, with a tentative D call TRBD2 (6 bases). CDR1 is SEHNR and CDR2 is FQNEAQ in the germline V gene (reference sequence). V shed 5 bases and J shed 4 bases, with 15 bases lying between them. The CDR3 covers 14 residues. The CDR3 nucleotides read TGTGCCAGCAGCCTAGGGGCGGGGAGGTACGAGCAGTACTTC. Translation gives CASSLGAGRYEQYF.

The chain employs TRBV30 and TRBJ1-3, with D perhaps TRBD1 (6 bases). Trimming removed 0 bases at V and 9 bases at J, with 18 bases between. Germline CDR1 GTSNPN, CDR2 SVGIG (reference sequence). The CDR3 contains 15 residues. The CDR3 DNA sequence: TGTGCCTGGAGTGTACCGGGTATAGAAGGGGGCACCATATATTTT. This translates into CAWSVPGIEGGTIYF.

The chain joins TRBV5-1 to TRBJ2-7; 8 bases align to TRBD2. The ends lost 4 bases at V and 6 bases at J; junction bases unmatched: 12. The CDR3 extends over 15 amino acids. Germline CDR1 is SGHRS and CDR2 is YFSETQ. In DNA, the CDR3 is TGCGCCAGCAGCACGACCGGGACTAGAGAACGCGAGCAGTACTTC. Protein sequence: CASSTTGTREREQYF.